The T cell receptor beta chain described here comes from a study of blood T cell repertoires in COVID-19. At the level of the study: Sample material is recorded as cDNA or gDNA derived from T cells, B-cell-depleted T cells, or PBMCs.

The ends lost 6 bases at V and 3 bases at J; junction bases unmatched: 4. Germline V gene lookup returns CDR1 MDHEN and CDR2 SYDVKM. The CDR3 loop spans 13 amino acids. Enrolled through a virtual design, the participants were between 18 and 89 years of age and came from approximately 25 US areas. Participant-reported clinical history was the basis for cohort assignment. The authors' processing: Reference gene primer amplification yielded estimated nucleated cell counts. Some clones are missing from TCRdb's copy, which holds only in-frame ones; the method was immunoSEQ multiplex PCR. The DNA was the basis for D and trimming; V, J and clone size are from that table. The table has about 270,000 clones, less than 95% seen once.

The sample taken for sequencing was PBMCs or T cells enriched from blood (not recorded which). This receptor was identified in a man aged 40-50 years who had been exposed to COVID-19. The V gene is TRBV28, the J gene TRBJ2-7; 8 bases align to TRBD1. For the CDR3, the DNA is TGTGCCAGCAGGGGACAGGCTATCTACGAGCAGTACTTC. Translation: CASRGQAIYEQYF.